This TCR beta chain comes out of a study of CD8+CD57+ T cells in acquired aplastic anemia. As regards this clonotype: The conserved phenylalanine or tryptophan is not found at the CDR3 terminus, so this likely reflects a read error. The limits of the CDR3 on the DNA are not certain, so only TCRdb's listed CDR3 is given.

Genomic DNA served as template for TCR beta VDJ and CDR3 profiling. TCRdb processed the reads anew with MiXCR; each CDR3 protein has one entry. The sample shows 270,000 or so distinct CDR3 sequences, around 82% of them seen only once. The CDR3 spans 14 residues, counting both ends. Germline CDR1 reads SGHDT; CDR2 reads YYEEEE. Flow cytometry had shown expanded CD8+CD57+ cells in the patients chosen for sequencing. When blood sampling took place, the patients had received no therapy. The sequence derives from a human donor with aplastic anemia. The chain is built from TRBV5-6 and TRBJ2-3; the table's D gene call, TRBD2, was not cross checked with the DNA. The material sequenced was sorted CD4+, CD8+, or CD8+CD57+ T cells (not recorded which) from PBMCs. CDR3: CASSLAGGRYNSPL.